This T cell receptor beta chain comes out of a study of post-analysis software for immune sequencing data. Study-level results: In patients, about 5 TRBV segments were more frequent than in controls, with TRBV5-6, TRBV5-1 and TRBV20-1 among them.

Libraries were made from TCR beta cDNA, and they carried unique molecular identifiers. Some 500,000 cDNA molecules were recovered from an input of 1 to 10 million T cells. TCRdb processed the PCR reads anew with MiXCR; each CDR3 protein has one entry. The top ten hold 6.5% to 8% of the sample, which has more than 350,000 distinct CDR3 sequences, approximately 37% seen once. Trimming took 2 bases from V and 11 from J, leaving 13 bases between them. The CDR3 length is 13 residues. Germline CDR1 and CDR2: SGHAT and FQDESV (reference sequence). Remarks on this clonotype: Its cognate antigen is unknown.

The material sequenced was blood. The genes are TRBV11-1 and TRBJ2-1, with D possibly matching TRBD1 (6 bases). The TCR sequence derives from a girl aged 2 to 9 with multiple sclerosis. The CDR3 DNA follows: TGTGCCAGCAGCTTAACAGGGACCCCTCAGCAGTTCTTC. Translated, it gives CASSLTGTPQQFF. Looking up the rest from reference TRBV11-1 and TRBJ2-1 gives the full variable domain: EAEVAQSPRYKITEKSQAVAFWCDPISGHATLYWYRQILGQGPELLVQFQDESVVDDSQLPKDRFSAERLKGVDSTLKIQPAELGDSAMYLCASSLTGTPQQFFGPGTRLTVL.